These 3 T cell receptor beta chains came from one sample sequenced in a study of blood T cell repertoires in COVID-19 (dated by TCRdb to about 2020). The library came from the immunoSEQ multiplex PCR assay. Not all clones reach the TCRdb copy of this immuneACCESS table, which keeps in-frame sequences only. Checked studies attribute under half of the gap to unresolved V genes and leave the rest unexplained. In this sample the table shows around 120,000 clones, 70% to 90% of which occur a single time. The ten largest clones take up roughly 7.9% of the sample. The sample taken for sequencing was peripheral blood. The receptors were gathered from a man aged 65 to 79 who had recovered from COVID-19.

V usage is TRBV3-1 (or the pseudogene TRBV3-2) and J usage is TRBJ2-1; tentatively, D is TRBD2 (5 bases). Germline lookup yields CDR1 LGHDT and CDR2 YNNKEL (reference sequence). V was pared by 7 bases and J by 2 bases, with 12 bases between. The CDR3 is 14 amino acids. The CDR3 coding sequence is TGTGCCAGCACCCTCGGGGTCGCCTACAATGAGCAGTTCTTC. This codes for CASTLGVAYNEQFF.

V is TRBV4-1 and J is TRBJ1-1; tentative D call: TRBD1 (5 bases). This CDR3 is 15 amino acids long. Germline loops: CDR1 MGHRA, CDR2 YSYEKL. The V end was cut by 1 base, the J end by 3 bases, with 12 bases between. CDR3 region: CASSQVGRGYTEAFF. The CDR3 bases are TGCGCCAGCAGCCAAGTGGGGCGGGGTTACACTGAAGCTTTCTTT.

This chain connects TRBV12-3 or TRBV12-4 to TRBJ1-1; 9 bases are a match to TRBD1. The trim removed 8 bases at V and 4 bases at J, leaving 5 bases unmatched. The CDR3 totals 13 residues. Here the CDR3 DNA reads TGTGCCAGCTCGGGACAGGGACTCACTGAAGCTTTCTTT. It yields the protein CASSGQGLTEAFF.